This T cell receptor beta chain was captured by sequencing in a study of cytomegalovirus exposure and HLA in healthy donors. Overall study context: The 120 or so validation repertoires used a platform that matched the one used for the 550 to 800 first-cohort repertoires, as a later analysis reported.

The CDR3 extends over 16 amino acids. Germline V gene lookup returns CDR1 SQVTM and CDR2 ANQGSEA. The V and J ends lost 6 bases and 1 base, in that order; junction bases with no gene match: 10. TCRdb's copy holds only in-frame clones and misses some; the assay was immunoSEQ multiplex PCR. The sample holds over 150,000 clones; 80% to 90% are singletons and the top ten take approximately 2.1%. Study-wide findings and caveats: Reports credit the classifier with highly specific, highly sensitive diagnosis of cytomegalovirus status.

The donors were members of the validation cohort comprising 120 subjects, separate from the approximately 670-subject first cohort. In regard to this clone: Its specificity is unknown.

The chain links TRBV29-1 to TRBJ2-7; 12 bases are shared with TRBD2. This TCR was sampled from a woman aged 18-29 years in good health and CMV-seronegative. Specimen: PBMCs. The CDR3 here is CSVTTSGGELSYEQYF. For the CDR3, the DNA is TGCAGCGTCACGACTAGCGGGGGCGAATTATCCTACGAGCAGTACTTC.